A selection of T cell receptor beta chains follows, all from one sample in a study of long-term antiretroviral therapy in people with HIV. TCRdb's table, derived via immunoSEQ multiplex PCR, lists solely in-frame clones and lacks some. The sample has 26,000 or so clones, 78% seen once; the top ten hold about 9.3%. The sequenced sample was unsorted PBMCs, obtained 1.5 years before starting antiretroviral therapy. The receptors derive from a man between 18 and 29 years old with HIV. The CDR3 runs from the conserved cysteine through the conserved F or W. A D gene is named only where the DNA matches it firmly. Where a row states a size, it is once, few, many or the class of an expanded clone; other rows omit it.

d_gene | abundance | j_gene | v_gene | CDR3nt | CDR3aa
. | . | TRBJ2-1 | TRBV4-3 | TGCGCCAGCAGCCAAGGGACTTCCGCCTACAATGAGCAGTTCTTC | CASSQGTSAYNEQFF
. | . | TRBJ1-5 | TRBV5-5 | TGTGCCAGCAGCTTGGTGGCAACAGGGACTTATAGCAATCAGCCCCAGCATTTT | CASSLVATGTYSNQPQHF
. | . | TRBJ1-1 | TRBV21-1 | TGTGCCAGCAGCAAAGCGGTAGACTGTCTGGGTACTGAAGCTTTCTTT | CASSKAVDCLGTEAFF
TRBD1 | . | TRBJ1-1 | TRBV5-1 | TGCGCCAGCAGCGAGGGGACAGGGAGTTTGAACACTGAAGCTTTCTTT | CASSEGTGSLNTEAFF
TRBD2 | . | TRBJ2-7 | TRBV10-3 | TGTGCCATCAGTAACTACCTAGCGGAGAGACCCTACGAGCAGTACTTC | CAISNYLAERPYEQYF
TRBD1 | . | TRBJ2-7 | TRBV28 | TGTGCCAGCGCCAAGGACAGGGGTTACGAGCAGTACTTC | CASAKDRGYEQYF
. | . | TRBJ1-6 | TRBV11-2 | TGTGCCAGCAGCCCCCCGGGATCACCCCTCCACTTT | CASSPPGSPLHF
. | . | TRBJ2-3 | TRBV5-1 | TGCGCCAGCAGCTTGGCGCAGGGCTCAGATACGCAGTATTTT | CASSLAQGSDTQYF
TRBD1 | . | TRBJ2-3 | TRBV5-1 | TGCGCCAGCAGCTTGGGGACAGGGGGAGATACGCAGTATTTT | CASSLGTGGDTQYF
. | . | TRBJ2-7 | TRBV5-5 | TGTGCCAGCAGCTTGGTAGCCCTGGGCTACGAGCAGTACTTC | CASSLVALGYEQYF
. | . | TRBJ1-1 | TRBV5-1 | TGCGCCAGCAGCTTGGGGGGGGGCGGGAGCACTGAAGCTTTCTTT | CASSLGGGGSTEAFF
TRBD2 | . | TRBJ2-3 | TRBV7-6 | TGTGCCAGCAGCTTCTCTGTGTTCGGGACTAGCGGGACAGATACGCAGTATTTT | CASSFSVFGTSGTDTQYF
TRBD1 | few | TRBJ2-7 | TRBV11-2 | TGTGCCAGCGAGCCGGGACAGGGCTCCTACGAGCAGTACTTC | CASEPGQGSYEQYF
. | few | TRBJ1-2 | TRBV27 | TGTGCCAGCAGTTTGTCCGGACCTAACTATGGCTACACCTTC | CASSLSGPNYGYTF
. | . | TRBJ1-2 | TRBV27 | TGTGCCAGCAGTTTATTGTCAGGGTTTGGCTACACCTTC | CASSLLSGFGYTF
. | . | TRBJ1-4 | TRBV11-2 | TGTGCCAGCAGCGTGGGTAGGGAAGAAAAACTGTTTTTT | CASSVGREEKLFF
. | few | TRBJ2-5 | TRBV18 | TGTGCCAGCTCACCAAGGACTGAAACACAAGAGACCCAGTACTTC | CASSPRTETQETQYF
TRBD2 | . | TRBJ2-2 | TRBV29-1 | TGCAGCGTAAGGGAGGGCGGGAGGGAAGACACCGGGGAGCTGTTTTTT | CSVREGGREDTGELFF